The 6 T cell receptor beta chains below come from one sample, sequenced in a study of CD8+CD57+ T cells in acquired aplastic anemia. The use of genomic DNA as template underpinned the TCR beta VDJ and CDR3 profiling. MiXCR was run by TCRdb on the reads, yielding one entry per CDR3 protein. The data hold about 160,000 distinct CDR3 sequences, with roughly 40% observed a single time. The sequenced sample consisted of sorted CD4+, CD8+, or CD8+CD57+ T cells (not recorded which) from PBMCs. The source is a human donor in good health.

V usage is TRBV7-6 and J usage is TRBJ2-5; tentatively, D is TRBD1 (8 bases). CDR1 and CDR2 (germline): SGHVS, FNYEAQ. The CDR3 has 15 residues. With 4 bases removed from V and 5 bases from J, the gap between germline ends came to 17 bases. The CDR3 loop is CASSSQGGAGETQYF. CDR3 DNA: TGTGCCAGCAGCTCACAGGGGGGGGCTGGGGAGACCCAGTACTTC.

The V call is TRBV7-8, the J call TRBJ1-2; D not certain. This CDR3 is built from 16 residues. From germline, CDR1 is SGHVS and CDR2 FQNEAQ. Trimming took off 1 base at V and 0 bases at J, with 12 bases between the two ends. CDR3 amino acids: CASSLGYSNTNYGYTF. CDR3 nucleotides: TGTGCCAGCAGCTTAGGATACTCGAACACTAACTATGGCTACACCTTC. Using reference TRBV7-8 and TRBJ1-2 for the parts outside the CDR3, the full variable domain is GAGVSQSPRYKVAKRGQDVALRCDPISGHVSLFWYQQALGQGPEFLTYFQNEAQLDKSGLPSDRFFAERPEGSVSTLKIQRTQQEDSAVYLCASSLGYSNTNYGYTFGSGTRLTVV.

This clonotype was detected many times. The CDR3 DNA reads as TGTGCCAGCAGTGAAGCGTACCCAGGGGGTATTAACACAGATACGCAGTATTTT. Its translation is CASSEAYPGGINTDTQYF. This chain uses TRBV6-1 with TRBJ2-3; 7 positions agree with TRBD1. The CDR3 spans 18 residues. CDR1 MNHNS and CDR2 SASEGT come from the germline V gene. J gave up 2 bases and V 0 bases, and 11 bases lay outside the gene matches.

This clonotype has only one observation. A read error is possible here, since a much larger clone lies one base away. The chain joins TRBV5-1 to TRBJ1-4; D is undetermined. Germline CDR1 is SGHRS and CDR2 is YFSETQ. The germline V and J ends were trimmed by 4 bases and 8 bases, with 18 bases remaining between them. The CDR3 has 15 residues. The DNA of the CDR3 is TGCGCCAGCAGCGCCTGTTTCGGAGCCGGGGAAAAACTGTTTTTT. It specifies CASSACFGAGEKLFF.

The chain carries TRBV10-3 and TRBJ2-3, with TRBD1 matching over 8 bases. Per the germline V gene, CDR1 is ENHRY and CDR2 is SYGVKD. V dropped 2 bases and J dropped 0; count of bases not matched to a gene: 10. The CDR3 has 18 amino acids. This CDR3 is CAISERPLGDRSTDTQYF. CDR3 nucleotides: TGTGCCATCAGTGAGAGACCCCTAGGGGACAGGAGCACAGATACGCAGTATTTT.

This clonotype was seen ten or more times. The chain is built from TRBV12-3 or TRBV12-4 and TRBJ2-7; the match to TRBD1 covers 7 bases. CDR3 length: 12 residues. After removal of 5 bases from V and 6 bases from J, the junction contained 4 bases not matched to a gene. CDR3 bases: TGTGCCAGCAGTGGACAGGTCGGCGAGCAGTACTTC. Translation gives CASSGQVGEQYF.